The 19 T cell receptor beta chains presented below share a single source sample, sequenced in a study of cytomegalovirus exposure and HLA in healthy donors. The PCR contained 60 Vbeta and 13 Jbeta primers. Sequenced by immunoSEQ multiplex PCR; TCRdb stores in-frame clones only, minus some. This sample has some 130,000 clones, with about four fifths found just once. Sequencing was carried out using PBMCs. The receptors stem from a man younger than 40 in good health.

V and J are TRBV30 and TRBJ2-7; TRBD1 matches at 7 bases. The germline gives CDR1 GTSNPN, CDR2 SVGIG (reference sequence). After removal of 6 bases from V and 5 bases from J, the junction contained 13 bases not matched to a gene. The CDR3 contains 14 residues. In DNA form, the CDR3 reads TGTGCCTGTGCCCCGGGACAGCCATTCCACGAGCAGTACTTC. It translates to CACAPGQPFHEQYF. Full variable domain (rest looked up from reference TRBV30 and TRBJ2-7): SQTIHQWPATLVQPVGSPLSLECTVEGTSNPNLYWYRQAAGRGLQLLFYSVGIGQISSEVPQNLSASRPQDRQFILSSKKLLLSDSGFYLCACAPGQPFHEQYFGPGTRLTVT.

J is TRBJ2-1 and V is TRBV13; 10 bases map to TRBD2. The CDR3 is 15 amino acids. The V segment lost 5 bases and the J segment 4 bases; nucleotides outside the gene matches: 5. The germline V gene has CDR1 PRHDT and CDR2 FYEKMQ (reference sequence). In DNA, the CDR3 is TGTGCCAGCAGCCCCCTGACTAGCGGGTACAATGAGCAGTTCTTC. Its translation: CASSPLTSGYNEQFF. The full variable domain, completed using reference TRBV13 and TRBJ2-1, is AAGVIQSPRHLIKEKRETATLKCYPIPRHDTVYWYQQGPGQDPQFLISFYEKMQSDKGSIPDRFSAQQFSDYHSELNMSSLELGDSALYFCASSPLTSGYNEQFFGPGTRLTVL.

The rearrangement links TRBV19 to TRBJ2-1, with TRBD2 identical over 11 bases. CDR1 is LNHDA and CDR2 is SQIVND in the germline V gene (reference sequence). The trim removed 3 bases at V and 6 bases at J, leaving 7 bases unmatched. This CDR3 is built from 16 residues. The CDR3 loop reads CASSMGSSGRANEQFF. The DNA for the CDR3 is TGTGCCAGTAGTATGGGGAGTAGCGGGAGGGCCAATGAGCAGTTCTTC.

There are a few counts of this clone. This chain uses TRBV10-1 with TRBJ1-2; no reliable D call. Germline values: CDR1 WNHNN, CDR2 SYGVQD (reference sequence). The V and J ends lost 2 bases and 3 bases respectively, with 7 bases between them. The CDR3 has 13 amino acids. This CDR3 is CASSEGRYYGYTF. CDR3 nucleotides: TGCGCCAGCAGTGAGGGCCGCTACTATGGCTACACCTTC.

The chain uses TRBV6-1 and TRBJ2-3; D gene ambiguous. The germline V gene has CDR1 MNHNS and CDR2 SASEGT. This CDR3 has 14 amino acids. The ends were cut back, 6 bases at V and 0 bases at J, with 10 bases in the middle. In DNA form, the CDR3 reads TGTGCCAGCAGCCCACAGATTAGCACAGATACGCAGTATTTT. Amino acids: CASSPQISTDTQYF.

The V gene is TRBV5-1, the J gene TRBJ2-3; the match to TRBD1 covers 7 bases. Trimming cost V 0 bases and J 2 bases; bases outside gene matches: 3. The CDR3 totals 15 residues. In germline, CDR1 is SGHRS, CDR2 YFSETQ. The CDR3 DNA follows: TGCGCCAGCAGCTTGGAGGGACAGCACACAGATACGCAGTATTTT. It specifies CASSLEGQHTDTQYF.

This clone was detected a few times. The chain has TRBV13 and TRBJ2-1, with D maybe TRBD2 (5 bases). The CDR3 contains 15 residues. Trimming cost V 4 bases and J 2 bases, with 12 bases left between them. From germline, CDR1 is PRHDT and CDR2 FYEKMQ (reference sequence). The CDR3: CASSSEGSPYNEQFF. The DNA for the CDR3 is TGTGCCAGCAGCTCCGAGGGATCCCCCTACAATGAGCAGTTCTTC.

The chain has TRBV5-1 and TRBJ2-1; perhaps TRBD1 as D (5 bases). Germline assignment: CDR1 SGHRS and CDR2 YFSETQ. V gave up 0 bases and J gave up 0 bases, with 7 bases separating them. CDR3 length: 15 amino acids. CDR3 bases: TGCGCCAGCAGCTTGGCTGGGGCCTCCTACAATGAGCAGTTCTTC. Its protein product is CASSLAGASYNEQFF.

J is TRBJ2-1 and V is TRBV19; maybe TRBD2 (5 bases). Trimming pared 7 bases from V and 8 bases from J, leaving 15 bases between. The CDR3 consists of 13 residues. Germline loops: CDR1 LNHDA, CDR2 SQIVND (reference sequence). CDR3 sequence (DNA): TGTGCCAGTAACCCTAGGCTAGCAGATGAGCAGTTCTTC. Translation: CASNPRLADEQFF.

This rearrangement joins TRBV29-1 to TRBJ2-7, with TRBD2 matching 7 bases. Germline V gene sequence: CDR1 SQVTM, CDR2 ANQGSEA. There are 12 residues in the CDR3. Trimming removed 6 bases from V and 5 bases from J; junction bases left unmatched: 7. CDR3 coding DNA: TGCAGCGTCCTCATACGGGGGGACGAGCAGTACTTC. Translating it yields CSVLIRGDEQYF.

This clone occurred once. The V call is TRBV30, the J call TRBJ1-1; D gene unclear. The V gene's germline CDR1 is GTSNPN and CDR2 SVGIG (reference sequence). The ends were cut back, 3 bases at V and 7 bases at J, with 15 bases in the middle. The CDR3 totals 13 residues. CDR3 amino acids: CAWSPGPNNEAFF. In DNA form, the CDR3 reads TGTGCCTGGAGCCCAGGCCCCAATAATGAAGCTTTCTTT.

The chain combines TRBV18 with TRBJ1-4, with 7 nucleotides matching TRBD1. This CDR3 comprises 13 residues. The V segment lost 6 bases and the J segment 7 bases; nucleotides outside the gene matches: 5. Germline CDR1 KGHSH, CDR2 LQKENI. The CDR3 spells CASSQWDSEKLFF. DNA for the CDR3: TGTGCCAGCTCGCAGTGGGACAGTGAAAAACTGTTTTTT.

In regard to this clone: Other DNA sequences of this sample code for an identical CDR3. CDR3 DNA: TGTGCCAGCTCACCACGGACAGAGAATGAAAAACTGTTTTTT. As protein: CASSPRTENEKLFF. This chain links TRBV18 with TRBJ1-4, with TRBD1 as a possible D gene (6 bases). Trimming left V 1 base short and J 5 bases short, with 8 bases between. Germline CDR1 KGHSH, CDR2 LQKENI. This CDR3 has 14 residues.

The chain recombines TRBV6-1 with TRBJ1-2, with D maybe TRBD1 (6 bases). This CDR3 has 13 residues. Germline-derived CDR1 and CDR2 are MNHNS and SASEGT. V was cut by 4 bases and J by 11 bases, with 17 bases left in between. The CDR3 reads CASSGTEAEKYTF. CDR3 nucleotides: TGTGCCAGCAGTGGGACAGAAGCCGAAAAATACACCTTC.

The chain uses TRBV4-3 and TRBJ2-2, with a tentative D call TRBD2 (6 bases). Germline V lookup: CDR1 LGHNA, CDR2 YSLEER. Trimming took off 5 bases at V and 3 bases at J, with 10 bases between the two ends. The CDR3 is 14 residues long. The DNA for the CDR3 is TGCGCCAGCAGCGTGCGACTAGACACCGGGGAGCTGTTTTTT. Translated, it gives CASSVRLDTGELFF.

The chain couples TRBV27 to TRBJ2-1; tentative D call: TRBD1 (5 bases). V gave up 2 bases and J gave up 0 bases, with 14 bases separating them. Per the germline V gene, CDR1 is MNHEY and CDR2 is SMNVEV (reference sequence). This CDR3 region has 17 residues. CDR3 coding DNA: TGTGCCAGCAGTTTAAGGGGCCCCGAGAGCTCCTACAATGAGCAGTTCTTC. Its translation is CASSLRGPESSYNEQFF.

The CDR3 nucleotides read TGTGCCAGCAGCACCTTACAGGAAAGATCTGAAGCTTTCTTT. This codes for CASSTLQERSEAFF. The V gene is TRBV13, the J gene TRBJ1-1; TRBD1 might be the D (5 bases). Germline CDR1 and CDR2: PRHDT and FYEKMQ (reference sequence). The CDR3 loop spans 14 amino acids. Trimming stripped 5 bases from V and 6 bases from J, with 16 bases between.

J is TRBJ1-2 and V is TRBV9; 8 bases fit TRBD1. Germline assignment: CDR1 SGDLS and CDR2 YYNGEE. Unmatched junction bases numbered 10, after V lost 5 bases and J lost 4 bases. The length of the CDR3 is 15 residues. CDR3 DNA sequence: TGTGCCAGCAGTGCGGGACAGGTTGGGCTCTATGGCTACACCTTC. Amino acids: CASSAGQVGLYGYTF.

This clone came up a few times. This chain joins TRBV4-1 and TRBJ2-3; D gene ambiguous. Germline V gives CDR1 MGHRA, CDR2 YSYEKL. The CDR3 has 14 residues. V was cut by 1 base and J by 6 bases, with 11 bases left in between. The CDR3 coding sequence is TGCGCCAGCAGCCAAGCCCTAGTAATTGATACGCAGTATTTT. Its protein is CASSQALVIDTQYF.